These T cell receptor beta chains were read from a single sample in a study of identical twins. One entry per CDR3 protein results from TCRdb running MiXCR on the 5' RACE reads. Of 540,000 or so distinct CDR3 sequences listed, 20% to 25% are singletons. A further study also used this sample, focusing on yellow fever vaccine responses in identical twins.

The sequencing input was CD4+ T cells sorted from blood. All receptors derive from a woman between 18 and 29 years old in good health. Both conserved end residues are trimmed from each CDR3.

>TRBJ2-1|TRBV5-1
ASRTGPYEQF
>TRBJ2-1|TRBV3-1
ASSRPWASGYNEQF
>TRBJ2-2|TRBV7-8
ASRFPAGAGELF
>TRBJ2-7|TRBV3-1
ASSPTRRGSYEQY
>TRBJ2-5|TRBV7-6
ASSSGGVQETQY
>TRBJ2-2|TRBV19
ASSILAGVAGELF
>TRBJ2-1|TRBV2
ASLGQGAGEQF
>TRBJ2-7|TRBV11-2
ASSLLRGTYEQY
>TRBJ2-2|TRBV15
ATSREIAGAPTGELF
>TRBJ2-7|TRBV20-1
SARDGGPAVEQY
>TRBJ1-2|TRBV15
ATSPARWQIYGYT
>TRBJ2-1|TRBV6-2/TRBV6-3
ASSGLGRVPNEQF
>TRBJ2-7|TRBV5-1
ASSVRERGHEQY
>TRBJ2-3|TRBV5-1
ASSGTGLLTDTQY